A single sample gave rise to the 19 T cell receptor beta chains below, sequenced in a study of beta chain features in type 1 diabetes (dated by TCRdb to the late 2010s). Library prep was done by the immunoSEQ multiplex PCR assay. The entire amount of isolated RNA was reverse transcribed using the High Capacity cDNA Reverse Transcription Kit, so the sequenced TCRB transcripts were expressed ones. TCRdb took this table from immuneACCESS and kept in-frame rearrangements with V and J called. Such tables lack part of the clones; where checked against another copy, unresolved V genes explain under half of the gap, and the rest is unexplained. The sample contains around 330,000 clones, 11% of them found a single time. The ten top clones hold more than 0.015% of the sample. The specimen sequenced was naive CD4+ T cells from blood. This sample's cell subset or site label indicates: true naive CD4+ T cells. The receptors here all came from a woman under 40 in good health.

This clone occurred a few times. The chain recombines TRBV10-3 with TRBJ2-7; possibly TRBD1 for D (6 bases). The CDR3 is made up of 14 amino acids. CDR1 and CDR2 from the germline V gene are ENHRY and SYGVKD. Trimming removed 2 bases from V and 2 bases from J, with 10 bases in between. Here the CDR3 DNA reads TGTGCCATCAGTGAGCCAGGACAGACCTACGAGCAGTACTTC. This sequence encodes CAISEPGQTYEQYF.

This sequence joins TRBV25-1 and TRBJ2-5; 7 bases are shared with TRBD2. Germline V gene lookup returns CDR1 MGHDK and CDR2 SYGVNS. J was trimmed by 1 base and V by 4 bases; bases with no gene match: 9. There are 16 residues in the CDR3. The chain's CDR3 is CASSVPSGRTQETQYF. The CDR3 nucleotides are TGTGCCAGCAGTGTTCCTAGCGGAAGGACCCAAGAGACCCAGTACTTC.

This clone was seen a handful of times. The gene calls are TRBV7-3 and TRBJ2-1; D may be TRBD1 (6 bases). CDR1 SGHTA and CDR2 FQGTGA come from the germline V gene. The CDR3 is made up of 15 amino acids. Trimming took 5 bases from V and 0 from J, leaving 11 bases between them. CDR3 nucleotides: TGTGCCAGCAGCAAGGACAGAGACTCCTACAATGAGCAGTTCTTC. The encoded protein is CASSKDRDSYNEQFF. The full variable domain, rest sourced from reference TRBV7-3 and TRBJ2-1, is GAGVSQTPSNKVTEKGKYVELRCDPISGHTALYWYRQSLGQGPEFLIYFQGTGAADDSGLPNDRFFAVRPEGSVSTLKIQRTERGDSAVYLCASSKDRDSYNEQFFGPGTRLTVL.

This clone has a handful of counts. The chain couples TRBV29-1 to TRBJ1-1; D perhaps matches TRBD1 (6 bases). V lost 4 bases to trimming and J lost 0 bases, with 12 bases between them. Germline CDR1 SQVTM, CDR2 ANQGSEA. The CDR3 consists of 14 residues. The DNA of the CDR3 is TGCAGCGTTGTGGGGGGGGCCATGAACACTGAAGCTTTCTTT. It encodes CSVVGGAMNTEAFF.

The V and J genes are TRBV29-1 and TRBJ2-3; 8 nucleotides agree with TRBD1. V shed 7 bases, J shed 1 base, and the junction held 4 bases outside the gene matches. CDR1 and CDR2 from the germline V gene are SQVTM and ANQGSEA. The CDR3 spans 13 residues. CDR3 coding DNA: TGCAGCGCTGAGACAGGGGGCACAGATACGCAGTATTTT. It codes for CSAETGGTDTQYF.

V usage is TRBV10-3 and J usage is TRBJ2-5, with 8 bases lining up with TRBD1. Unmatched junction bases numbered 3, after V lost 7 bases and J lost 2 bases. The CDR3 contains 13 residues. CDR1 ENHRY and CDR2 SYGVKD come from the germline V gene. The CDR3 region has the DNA TGTGCCATCAACGACAGGGGACAAGAGACCCAGTACTTC. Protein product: CAINDRGQETQYF.

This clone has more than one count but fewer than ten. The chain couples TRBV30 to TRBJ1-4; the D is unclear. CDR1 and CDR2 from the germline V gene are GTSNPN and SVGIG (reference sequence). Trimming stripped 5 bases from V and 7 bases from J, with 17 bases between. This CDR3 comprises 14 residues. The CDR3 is CAWLLEGKGEKLFF. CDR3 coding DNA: TGTGCCTGGCTACTAGAGGGAAAGGGTGAAAAACTGTTTTTT.

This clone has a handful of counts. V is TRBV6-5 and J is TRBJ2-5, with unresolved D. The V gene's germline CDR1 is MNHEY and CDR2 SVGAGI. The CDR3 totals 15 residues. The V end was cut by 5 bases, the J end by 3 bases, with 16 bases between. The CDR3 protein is CASSNPPLGEETQYF. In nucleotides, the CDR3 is TGTGCCAGCAGTAATCCCCCCCTAGGAGAAGAGACCCAGTACTTC.

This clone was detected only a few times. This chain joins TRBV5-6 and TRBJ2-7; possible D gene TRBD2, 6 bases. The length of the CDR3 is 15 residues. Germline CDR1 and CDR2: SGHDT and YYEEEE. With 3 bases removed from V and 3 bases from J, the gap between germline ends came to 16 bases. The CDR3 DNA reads TGTGCCAGCAGCTGGGAGGTTGGGAACCTCTACGAGCAGTACTTC. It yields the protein CASSWEVGNLYEQYF. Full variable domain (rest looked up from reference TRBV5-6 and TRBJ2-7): DAGVTQSPTHLIKTRGQQVTLRCSPKSGHDTVSWYQQALGQGPQFIFQYYEEEERQRGNFPDRFSGHQFPNYSSELNVNALLLGDSALYLCASSWEVGNLYEQYFGPGTRLTVT.

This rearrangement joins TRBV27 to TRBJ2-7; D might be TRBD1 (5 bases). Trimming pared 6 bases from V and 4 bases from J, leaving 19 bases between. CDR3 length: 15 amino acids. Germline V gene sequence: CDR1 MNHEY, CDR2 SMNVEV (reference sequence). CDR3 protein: CASSPRRTSTYEQYF. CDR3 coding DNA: TGTGCCAGCAGCCCCCGAAGGACATCTACATACGAGCAGTACTTC.

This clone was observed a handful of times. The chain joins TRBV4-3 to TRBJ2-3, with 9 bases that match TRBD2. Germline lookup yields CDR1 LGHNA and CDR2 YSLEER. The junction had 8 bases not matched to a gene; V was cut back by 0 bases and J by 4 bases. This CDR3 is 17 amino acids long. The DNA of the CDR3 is TGCGCCAGCAGCCAAGATTACACTAGCGGGCCCCCAGATACGCAGTATTTT. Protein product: CASSQDYTSGPPDTQYF.

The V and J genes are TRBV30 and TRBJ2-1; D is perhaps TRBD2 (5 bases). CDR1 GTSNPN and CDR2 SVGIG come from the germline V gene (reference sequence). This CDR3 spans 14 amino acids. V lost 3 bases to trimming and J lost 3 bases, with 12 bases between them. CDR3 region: CAWRWTSHYNEQFF. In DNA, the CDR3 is TGTGCCTGGAGGTGGACTTCACACTACAATGAGCAGTTCTTC.

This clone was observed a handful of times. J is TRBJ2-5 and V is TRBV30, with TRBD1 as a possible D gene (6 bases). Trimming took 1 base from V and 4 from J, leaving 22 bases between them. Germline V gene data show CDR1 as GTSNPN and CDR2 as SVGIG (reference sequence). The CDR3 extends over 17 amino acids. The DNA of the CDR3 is TGTGCCTGGAGTGATGGGGCGGACAGTACCGCCCTAGAGACCCAGTACTTC. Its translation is CAWSDGADSTALETQYF.

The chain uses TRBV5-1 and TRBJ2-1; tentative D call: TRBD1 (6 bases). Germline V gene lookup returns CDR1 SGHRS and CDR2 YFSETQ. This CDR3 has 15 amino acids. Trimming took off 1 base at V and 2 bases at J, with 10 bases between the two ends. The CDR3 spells CASSLLGAAYNEQFF. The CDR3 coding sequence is TGCGCCAGCAGCTTGTTGGGGGCCGCCTACAATGAGCAGTTCTTC.

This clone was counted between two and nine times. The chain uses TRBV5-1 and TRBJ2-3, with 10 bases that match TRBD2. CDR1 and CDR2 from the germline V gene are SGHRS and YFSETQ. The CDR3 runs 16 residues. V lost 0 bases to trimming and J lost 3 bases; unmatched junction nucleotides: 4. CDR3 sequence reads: CASSLALAGATDTQYF. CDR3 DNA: TGCGCCAGCAGCTTGGCCCTAGCGGGAGCTACAGATACGCAGTATTTT.

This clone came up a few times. As DNA, the CDR3 is TGCAGCGTTTTGAGGGTTATGAACACTGAAGCTTTCTTT. Translating gives CSVLRVMNTEAFF. This chain joins TRBV29-1 and TRBJ1-1; D gene unclear. This CDR3 comprises 13 residues. The V end lost 5 bases, the J end lost 0 bases, and 10 bases lay between the germline ends. The germline gives CDR1 SQVTM, CDR2 ANQGSEA.

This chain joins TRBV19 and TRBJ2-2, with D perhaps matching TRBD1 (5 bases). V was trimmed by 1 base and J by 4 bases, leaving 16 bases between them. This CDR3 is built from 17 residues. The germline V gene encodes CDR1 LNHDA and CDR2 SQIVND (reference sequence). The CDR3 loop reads CASSIVDRQGFTGELFF. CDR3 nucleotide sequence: TGTGCCAGTAGTATAGTAGATCGTCAGGGATTCACCGGGGAGCTGTTTTTT.

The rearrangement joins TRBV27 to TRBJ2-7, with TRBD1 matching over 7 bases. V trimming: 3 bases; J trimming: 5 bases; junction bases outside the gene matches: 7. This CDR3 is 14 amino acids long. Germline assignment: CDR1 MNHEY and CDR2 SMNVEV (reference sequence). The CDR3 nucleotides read TGTGCCAGCAGTTTGGTGGAAACAGGGGACGAGCAGTACTTC. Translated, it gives CASSLVETGDEQYF.

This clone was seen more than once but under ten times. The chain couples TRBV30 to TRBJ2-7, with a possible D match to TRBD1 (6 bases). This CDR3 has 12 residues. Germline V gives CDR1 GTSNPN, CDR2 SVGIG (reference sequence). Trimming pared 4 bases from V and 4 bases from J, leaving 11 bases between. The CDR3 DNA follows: TGTGCCTGGACGGGACAAGTGTACGAGCAGTACTTC. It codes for CAWTGQVYEQYF.